Described below is a single TCR beta chain sequence and its context. What it binds is unknown. This entry comes from a study of T cells in tuberculosis. Study overall: This South African cohort compared adolescents with or without latent tuberculosis against adults with active tuberculosis.

Germline V gives CDR1 MNHEY, CDR2 SMNVEV (reference sequence). V was shortened by 3 bases and J by 4 bases, with 12 bases between the two germline ends. The CDR3 covers 14 residues. The data were produced by immunoSEQ multiplex PCR, yet TCRdb's version contains in-frame clones alone and is incomplete. In the table there are under 50,000 clones, 95% of which are singletons. Whole-study results and caveats: Shorter CDR3-alpha in active tuberculosis partly drove smaller distances.

The chain joins TRBV27 to TRBJ2-5, with a tentative D call TRBD1 (5 bases). The sequence derives from a donor aged 10-30 years with latent tuberculosis or without tuberculosis infection. Sample: PBMCs. CDR3 residues: CASSFRQFGETQYF. CDR3 DNA sequence: TGTGCCAGCAGTTTTAGACAGTTCGGAGAGACCCAGTACTTC.